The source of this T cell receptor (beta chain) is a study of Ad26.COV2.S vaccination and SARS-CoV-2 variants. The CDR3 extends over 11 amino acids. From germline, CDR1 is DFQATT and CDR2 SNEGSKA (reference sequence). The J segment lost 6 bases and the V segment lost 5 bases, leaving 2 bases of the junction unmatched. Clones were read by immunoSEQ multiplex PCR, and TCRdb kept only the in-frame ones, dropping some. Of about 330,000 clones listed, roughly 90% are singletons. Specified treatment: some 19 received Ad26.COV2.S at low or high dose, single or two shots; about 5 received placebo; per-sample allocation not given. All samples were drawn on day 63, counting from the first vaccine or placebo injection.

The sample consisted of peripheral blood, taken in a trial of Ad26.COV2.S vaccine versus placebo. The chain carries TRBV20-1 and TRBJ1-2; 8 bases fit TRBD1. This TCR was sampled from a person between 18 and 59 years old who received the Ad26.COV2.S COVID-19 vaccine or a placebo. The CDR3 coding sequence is TGCAGTGCTCGGACAGGGAATGGCTACACCTTC. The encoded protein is CSARTGNGYTF.